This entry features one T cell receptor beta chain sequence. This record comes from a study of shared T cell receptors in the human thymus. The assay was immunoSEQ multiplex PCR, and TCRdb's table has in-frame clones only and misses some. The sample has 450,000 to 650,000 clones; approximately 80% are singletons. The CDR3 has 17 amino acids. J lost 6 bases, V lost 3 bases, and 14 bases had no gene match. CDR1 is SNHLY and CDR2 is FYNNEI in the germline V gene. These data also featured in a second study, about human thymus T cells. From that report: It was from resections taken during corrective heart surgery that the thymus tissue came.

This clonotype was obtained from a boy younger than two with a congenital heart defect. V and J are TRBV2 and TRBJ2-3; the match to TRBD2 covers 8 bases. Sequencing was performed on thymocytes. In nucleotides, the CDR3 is TGTGCCAGCAGTGAGGTGGTGCCAGCGGGAGTACGGGATACGCAGTATTTT. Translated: CASSEVVPAGVRDTQYF.